Only a few counts were recorded for the clone carrying this T cell receptor (beta chain). TCRdb recomputed calls from the 5' RACE reads with MiXCR, one row per CDR3 protein. Of some 52,000 distinct CDR3 sequences detected, 6.6% appear once; the ten largest clones hold 20% to 25%. The data were taken from a study of T cells after yellow fever vaccination. V was pared by 8 bases and J by 2 bases, with 12 bases of the junction left unmatched. Germline CDR1 reads MNHEY; CDR2 reads SMNVEV (reference sequence). This CDR3 is built from 17 residues. The sequence was collected from a young man who received the YFV17D yellow fever vaccine. The J gene is TRBJ1-2, the V gene TRBV27, with TRBD1 matching over 12 bases. The material sequenced was CD8+ T cells not binding an NS4B(214-222) dextramer, sorted from PBMCs, taken approximately 40 days after the first yellow fever vaccination. The CDR3 DNA reads as TGTGCCAGCGGCCCGACGGGACAGGGGGCGTACAACTATGGCTACACCTTC. Encoded protein: CASGPTGQGAYNYGYTF.